What follows are 17 T cell receptor beta chains derived from one specimen sequenced in a study of blood T cell repertoires in COVID-19. TCRdb's table, derived via immunoSEQ multiplex PCR, lists solely in-frame clones and lacks some. The repertoire holds approximately 180,000 clones, with roughly three quarters as singletons. Sequenced material: PBMCs or T cells enriched from blood (not recorded which). Receptors originate from a woman between 45 and 60 years old with acute COVID-19.

This rearrangement joins TRBV7-3 to TRBJ1-6; D remains unclear. CDR1 is SGHTA and CDR2 is FQGTGA in the germline V gene. V was shortened by 2 bases and J by 7 bases, with 3 bases between the two germline ends. The CDR3 length is 12 residues. In DNA, the CDR3 is TGTGCCAGCAGCTTAGGCAATTCACCCCTCCACTTT. This codes for CASSLGNSPLHF.

The gene calls are TRBV28 and TRBJ1-2, with D unclear. Trimming cost V 6 bases and J 7 bases, with 12 bases left between them. CDR1 and CDR2 (germline): MDHEN, SYDVKM. The CDR3 contains 12 residues. The CDR3 sequence: CASRRQILGYTF. As DNA, the CDR3 is TGTGCCAGCAGACGTCAGATTCTTGGCTACACCTTC.

The chain carries TRBV10-1 and TRBJ2-7; the match to TRBD2 covers 8 bases. Trimming cost V 2 bases and J 2 bases; bases outside gene matches: 2. The germline CDR1 and CDR2 sequences are WNHNN and SYGVQD (reference sequence). The CDR3 contains 14 residues. In DNA, the CDR3 is TGCGCCAGCAGTGAGGGACTAGCACCCTACGAGCAGTACGTC. This encodes CASSEGLAPYEQYV.

Only a few counts were recorded for this clone. The chain combines TRBV28 with TRBJ1-2, with D perhaps matching TRBD1 (6 bases). This CDR3 contains 15 residues. Per the germline V gene, CDR1 is MDHEN and CDR2 is SYDVKM. Trimming removed 3 bases at V and 4 bases at J, with 15 bases between. In nucleotides, the CDR3 is TGTGCCAGCAGTTTCCTTTCGGGGGGCTTCTATGGCTACACCTTC. Its translation: CASSFLSGGFYGYTF.

The V and J genes are TRBV9 and TRBJ1-6; 7 bases fit TRBD1. CDR3 length equals 15 residues. CDR1 is SGDLS and CDR2 is YYNGEE in the germline V gene. The ends lost 3 bases at V and 6 bases at J; junction bases unmatched: 6. In nucleotides, the CDR3 is TGTGCCAGCAGCGCCGGACAGGTTCTTAATTCACCCCTCCACTTT. It encodes CASSAGQVLNSPLHF.

J is TRBJ1-4 and V is TRBV7-9, with a weak D call TRBD1 (6 bases). This CDR3 region has 15 residues. In germline, CDR1 is SEHNR, CDR2 FQNEAQ (reference sequence). V was cut by 7 bases and J by 0 bases, with 12 bases left in between. DNA for the CDR3: TGTGCCAGCATTAGGGGGACCGCAACTAATGAAAAACTGTTTTTT. Protein product: CASIRGTATNEKLFF.

The chain couples TRBV4-1 to TRBJ1-2, with no clear D. The V end lost 3 bases, the J end lost 0 bases, and 11 bases lay between the germline ends. This CDR3 has 15 amino acids. Germline values: CDR1 MGHRA, CDR2 YSYEKL. CDR3: CASSHGPGANYGYTF. CDR3 DNA: TGCGCCAGCAGCCACGGCCCCGGGGCTAACTATGGCTACACCTTC.

The chain links TRBV2 to TRBJ2-3; 10 bases agree with TRBD2. The CDR3 has 17 residues. Germline V gene sequence: CDR1 SNHLY, CDR2 FYNNEI. Trimming removed 5 bases from V and 3 bases from J; junction bases left unmatched: 11. Written as DNA, the CDR3 is TGTGCCAGCAGTAAAGAAGCGGGGGGGACCCTAACAGATACGCAGTATTTT. Its translation is CASSKEAGGTLTDTQYF.

This clone was found a few times. V gene TRBV7-8 combines with J gene TRBJ1-3; D remains unclear. V lost 1 base, J lost 2 bases, and 6 bases lay in between. This CDR3 region has 14 residues. From germline, CDR1 is SGHVS and CDR2 FQNEAQ. The CDR3 DNA follows: TGTGCCAGCAGCTTAGTGTCAGCTGGAAACACCATATATTTT. The encoded protein is CASSLVSAGNTIYF.

This clone appeared a few times. The chain uses TRBV24-1 and TRBJ1-2, with 10 bases that match TRBD1. Unmatched junction bases numbered 6, after V lost 5 bases and J lost 4 bases. CDR3 length: 15 amino acids. Germline loops: CDR1 KGHDR, CDR2 SFDVKD. The CDR3 region has the DNA TGTGCCACCAGTGGACAGGGGGCTGGTGGCTATGGCTACACCTTC. This codes for CATSGQGAGGYGYTF.

V gene TRBV11-2 combines with J gene TRBJ2-2, with 13 positions matching TRBD2. The CDR3 loop spans 17 amino acids. The V segment lost 5 bases and the J segment 1 base; nucleotides outside the gene matches: 4. Germline assignment: CDR1 SGHAT and CDR2 FQNNGV. The CDR3 spells CASSLRLAGGNTGELFF. In nucleotides, the CDR3 is TGTGCCAGCAGCCTACGACTAGCGGGGGGGAACACCGGGGAGCTGTTTTTT. Based on the CDR3 plus reference TRBV11-2 and TRBJ2-2, the full variable domain is EAGVAQSPRYKIIEKRQSVAFWCNPISGHATLYWYQQILGQGPKLLIQFQNNGVVDDSQLPKDRFSAERLKGVDSTLKIQPAKLEDSAVYLCASSLRLAGGNTGELFFGEGSRLTVL.

The count of this clone is one. The chain has TRBV7-2 and TRBJ2-4; the match to TRBD2 covers 8 bases. The germline gives CDR1 SGHTA, CDR2 FQGNSA. This CDR3 is 15 amino acids long. J was trimmed by 6 bases and V by 3 bases; bases with no gene match: 7. The CDR3 region is CASSLGGLGVNIQYF. As DNA, the CDR3 is TGTGCCAGCAGCTTGGGGGGACTAGGGGTAAACATTCAGTACTTC.

The chain is built from TRBV10-3 and TRBJ1-2; TRBD1 is a possible D gene (5 bases). The V gene's germline CDR1 is ENHRY and CDR2 SYGVKD. Trimming stripped 4 bases from V and 8 bases from J, with 11 bases between. The CDR3 has 12 amino acids. CDR3 amino acids: CAISGTGEGYTF. Written as DNA, the CDR3 is TGTGCCATCAGTGGTACGGGGGAGGGCTACACCTTC.

Remarks on this clone: The sample has other DNA sequences that encode this CDR3 too. This chain uses TRBV7-2 with TRBJ1-5; TRBD1 is a possible D gene (6 bases). The CDR3 contains 14 residues. Trimming cost V 4 bases and J 4 bases, with 11 bases left between them. CDR1 and CDR2 (germline): SGHTA, FQGNSA. The CDR3 region is CASSSRTGNQPQHF. The CDR3 region has the DNA TGTGCCAGCAGCTCGAGAACAGGGAATCAGCCCCAGCATTTT.

The chain joins TRBV7-2 to TRBJ2-5, with 10 bases that match TRBD2. The J segment lost 4 bases and the V segment lost 5 bases, leaving 10 bases of the junction unmatched. This CDR3 is 16 amino acids long. The V gene's germline CDR1 is SGHTA and CDR2 FQGNSA. This CDR3 is CASSRTRVAGGETQYF. In nucleotides, the CDR3 is TGTGCCAGCAGCCGCACTCGGGTAGCGGGGGGAGAGACCCAGTACTTC.

The V gene is TRBV7-9, the J gene TRBJ2-5; TRBD2 matches at 13 bases. This CDR3 comprises 16 residues. V gave up 5 bases and J gave up 3 bases; unmatched junction bases: 6. Germline V gene data show CDR1 as SEHNR and CDR2 as FQNEAQ (reference sequence). DNA for the CDR3: TGTGCCAGCAGCGCCACTAGCGGGGGGGCCGAAGAGACCCAGTACTTC. Encoded protein: CASSATSGGAEETQYF.

The gene calls are TRBV10-1 and TRBJ2-4; D might be TRBD2 (6 bases). Germline V gives CDR1 WNHNN, CDR2 SYGVQD (reference sequence). This CDR3 is 18 amino acids long. The CDR3 region has the DNA TGCGTCGAGGGAGGCCTCCTCCGCGCCGAGATAGCCAAAAACATTCAGTACTTC. Translated, it gives CVEGGLLRAEIAKNIQYF.